Reported below is one TCR beta chain. What it binds is unknown. Amplification used 60 Vbeta primers and 13 Jbeta primers. The repertoire was sequenced with immunoSEQ multiplex PCR; TCRdb's copy has only in-frame clones and lacks some. The sample consists of roughly 100,000 clones, roughly 79% of them appearing once. This specimen comes from a study of cytomegalovirus exposure and HLA in healthy donors. Study findings and constraints: Highly shared sequence variants in one cluster were likely a sequencing artifact.

The CDR3 is 17 residues long. Germline CDR1 MDHEN, CDR2 SYDVKM. V dropped 3 bases and J dropped 4 bases, with 16 bases sitting between them. This chain uses TRBV28 with TRBJ2-6; TRBD1 is a possible D gene (6 bases). The material sequenced was PBMCs. The receptor was derived from a man aged 35 to 55 in good health and CMV-seronegative. The CDR3 loop is CASSLAGAPPGANVLTF. The DNA for the CDR3 is TGTGCCAGCAGTTTGGCAGGGGCCCCTCCCGGGGCCAACGTCCTGACTTTC.